This passage covers 12 T cell receptor beta chains from one sample sequenced in a study of T cell responses to AZD1222 COVID-19 vaccine. The table came from immunoSEQ multiplex PCR; TCRdb's copy has only in-frame clones and leaves some out. The data show around 97,000 clones, about 92% seen once. This specimen consisted of peripheral blood, obtained on day 0 of AZD1222 vaccination. These receptors came from an adult in good health.

The rearrangement uses TRBV7-9 and TRBJ1-2; D perhaps matches TRBD1 (5 bases). V shed 4 bases and J shed 2 bases, with 11 bases lying between them. The germline CDR1 and CDR2 sequences are SEHNR and FQNEAQ (reference sequence). The CDR3 consists of 14 residues. CDR3 residues: CASSYVQGNYGYTF. The CDR3 DNA sequence: TGTGCCAGCAGCTACGTTCAGGGAAACTATGGCTACACCTTC.

V is TRBV4-1 and J is TRBJ2-1, with D perhaps matching TRBD2 (6 bases). The CDR3 is made up of 15 amino acids. The V and J ends lost 1 base and 7 bases respectively, with 14 bases between them. Germline CDR1 MGHRA, CDR2 YSYEKL. CDR3 in amino acids: CASSQASLLANEQFF. CDR3 sequence (DNA): TGCGCCAGCAGCCAAGCCTCCCTGCTAGCGAATGAGCAGTTCTTC.

The chain combines TRBV5-6 with TRBJ1-2, with D possibly TRBD1 on 6 matching bases. Trimming took 2 bases from V and 13 from J, leaving 15 bases between them. This CDR3 has 12 residues. Germline-derived CDR1 and CDR2 are SGHDT and YYEEEE. CDR3 nucleotides: TGTGCCAGCAGCTTCGACAGGCCTACCTTCACCTTC. Its protein is CASSFDRPTFTF.

Only one count was recorded for this clone. The J gene is TRBJ1-6, the V gene TRBV3-1 (or the pseudogene TRBV3-2); 12 nucleotides align to TRBD1. The CDR3 is 16 amino acids. J was trimmed by 9 bases and V by 1 base; bases with no gene match: 4. Germline V gives CDR1 LGHDT, CDR2 YNNKEL (reference sequence). CDR3: CASSQGGTGGGSPLHF. The CDR3, as DNA: TGTGCCAGCAGCCAAGGTGGGACAGGGGGCGGTTCACCCCTCCACTTT.

The chain uses TRBV6-5 and TRBJ2-7, with 9 nucleotides matching TRBD2. Germline trimming cut 6 bases from V and 4 bases from J; bases unmatched to any gene: 1. The CDR3 loop spans 12 amino acids. CDR1 and CDR2 (germline): MNHEY, SVGAGI. The DNA for the CDR3 is TGTGCCAGCAGGACTAGCGGTTACGAGCAGTACTTC. Translating it yields CASRTSGYEQYF.

The rearrangement uses TRBV5-6 and TRBJ1-4; weak D call: TRBD1 (6 bases). V lost 4 bases, J lost 8 bases, and 15 bases lay in between. Looked up from germline, CDR1 is SGHDT and CDR2 is YYEEEE. The CDR3 has 14 residues. The CDR3 sequence: CASSPVGGGEKLFF. The DNA of the CDR3 is TGTGCCAGCAGCCCGGTGGGGGGGGGCGAAAAACTGTTTTTT.

This chain joins TRBV18 and TRBJ1-5, with 8 bases matching TRBD1. The CDR3 covers 14 residues. Per the germline V gene, CDR1 is KGHSH and CDR2 is LQKENI. V shed 5 bases and J 7 bases; nucleotides not matched to a gene: 7. The CDR3 DNA follows: TGTGCCAGCTCAGAAGGACAGGGAGTCCAGCCCCAGCATTTT. It codes for CASSEGQGVQPQHF. Full variable domain (rest looked up from reference TRBV18 and TRBJ1-5): NAGVMQNPRHLVRRRGQEARLRCSPMKGHSHVYWYRQLPEEGLKFMVYLQKENIIDESGMPKERFSAEFPKEGPSILRIQQVVRGDSAAYFCASSEGQGVQPQHFGDGTRLSIL.

The chain joins TRBV27 to TRBJ1-1; D is uncertain. The CDR3 is 16 amino acids. V gave up 2 bases and J gave up 4 bases, with 17 bases separating them. Germline CDR1 MNHEY, CDR2 SMNVEV (reference sequence). Here the CDR3 DNA reads TGTGCCAGCAGTTTACTCTGGACCGATCATCTCACTGAAGCTTTCTTT. This encodes CASSLLWTDHLTEAFF.

V usage is TRBV6-5 and J usage is TRBJ1-1; no firm D call. V lost 2 bases and J 4 bases, leaving 8 bases between the germline ends. The germline CDR1 and CDR2 sequences are MNHEY and SVGAGI. CDR3 length: 13 residues. The CDR3, as DNA: TGTGCCAGCAGTTACGGCCAGCCCACTGAAGCTTTCTTT. Translated: CASSYGQPTEAFF.

This chain uses TRBV18 with TRBJ2-1; D is perhaps TRBD2 (5 bases). CDR1 and CDR2 from the germline V gene are KGHSH and LQKENI. This CDR3 comprises 17 residues. The ends were cut back, 3 bases at V and 0 bases at J, with 15 bases in the middle. CDR3 protein: CASSPGGSIPSYNEQFF. CDR3 nucleotides: TGTGCCAGCTCACCCGGAGGCTCGATCCCCTCCTACAATGAGCAGTTCTTC.

Of note for this clone: The germline gene is not matched at one end of the junction; a read error may be the cause. V is TRBV24-1 and J is TRBJ2-2; D may be TRBD2 (6 bases). This CDR3 is 16 amino acids long. The V gene's germline CDR1 is KGHDR and CDR2 SFDVKD. The CDR3 coding sequence is TGTGCCACAAGTGCGTTTGCGGGGTCGAACACCGGGGAGCTGTTTTTT. Residues: CATSAFAGSNTGELFF.

The genes are TRBV9 and TRBJ2-3; D is undetermined. Germline CDR1 and CDR2: SGDLS and YYNGEE. The V gene lost 0 bases and the J gene lost 7 bases, with 12 bases spanning the gap. The CDR3 runs to 14 residues. CDR3 DNA sequence: TGTGCCAGCAGCGTAGTCGGTATAGCACATACGCAGTATTTT. Translating gives CASSVVGIAHTQYF.